This paragraph reports one T cell receptor beta chain. The antigen remains undetermined. The data derive from a study of T cell responses to AZD1222 COVID-19 vaccine. Per the germline V gene, CDR1 is SGHDT and CDR2 is YYEEEE. The germline V and J ends were trimmed by 2 bases and 0 bases, with 12 bases remaining between them. The length of the CDR3 is 16 residues. Data came from immunoSEQ multiplex PCR; TCRdb stores just in-frame clones and leaves some out. The table lists some 36,000 clones, less than 90% of them singletons. Study-wide findings and caveats: There were repertoire samples only from the period after the peak T cell response. The donor cohort was predominantly white British with a female majority, and clonal diversity may have been underestimated. Distributed over spike, vaccine-associated CD4 TCRs predominated at 160-218 and 743-854.

The specimen was peripheral blood, collected on day 0 of AZD1222 vaccination. The chain has TRBV5-6 and TRBJ1-5; D gene uncertain. The clonotype was recovered from an adult in good health. CDR3 nucleotides: TGTGCCAGCAGCTTTAGGTCAGGTAATAGCAATCAGCCCCAGCATTTT. Protein: CASSFRSGNSNQPQHF.